This TCR beta chain was profiled in a study of cytomegalovirus exposure and HLA in healthy donors. Turning to this clone: Its antigen is not identified.

CDR1 is SEHNR, CDR2 FQNEAQ, per germline (reference sequence). Trimming shortened V by 2 bases and J by 6 bases, and 8 bases separated the two germline ends. The CDR3 length is 12 residues. PCR primers comprised 60 Vbeta and 13 Jbeta primers. Assay: immunoSEQ multiplex PCR; the TCRdb copy retains only in-frame clones and omits some. The sample records 150,000 to 200,000 clones, approximately 79% being singletons. The study, taken as a whole, reports: As a later analysis showed, several of the most significant clusters appeared to be linked to common viral pathogens. In a later analysis, TCR beta V- and J-gene trimming was associated with a missense DCLRE1C variant.

The sample taken for sequencing was PBMCs. The TCR originated in a human donor in good health. The J gene is TRBJ2-7, the V gene TRBV7-9; D is uncertain. CDR3 coding DNA: TGTGCCAGCAGCTTATTCCCCGGCGAGCAGTACTTC. Amino acid sequence: CASSLFPGEQYF.